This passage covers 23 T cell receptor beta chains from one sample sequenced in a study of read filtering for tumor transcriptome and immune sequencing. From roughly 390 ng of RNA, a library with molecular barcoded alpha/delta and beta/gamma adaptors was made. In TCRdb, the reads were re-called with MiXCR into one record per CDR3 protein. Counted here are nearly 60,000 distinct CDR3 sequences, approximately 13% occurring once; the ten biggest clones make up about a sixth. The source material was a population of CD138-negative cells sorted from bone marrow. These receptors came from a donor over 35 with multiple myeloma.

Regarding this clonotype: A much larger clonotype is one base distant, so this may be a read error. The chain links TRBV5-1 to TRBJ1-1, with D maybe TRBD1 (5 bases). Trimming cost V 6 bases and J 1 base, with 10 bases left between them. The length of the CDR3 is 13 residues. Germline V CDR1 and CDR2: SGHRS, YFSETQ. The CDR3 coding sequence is TGCGCCAGCAACTGGGACGGGAACACTGAAGCTTTCTTT. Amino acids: CASNWDGNTEAFF.

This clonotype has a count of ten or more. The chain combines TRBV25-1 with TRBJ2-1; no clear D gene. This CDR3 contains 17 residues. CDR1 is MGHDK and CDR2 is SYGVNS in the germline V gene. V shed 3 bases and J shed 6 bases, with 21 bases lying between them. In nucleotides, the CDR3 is TGTGCCAGCAGTGATCTGGGCCCACTTCTCGAAGGCAATGAGCAGTTCTTC. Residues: CASSDLGPLLEGNEQFF.

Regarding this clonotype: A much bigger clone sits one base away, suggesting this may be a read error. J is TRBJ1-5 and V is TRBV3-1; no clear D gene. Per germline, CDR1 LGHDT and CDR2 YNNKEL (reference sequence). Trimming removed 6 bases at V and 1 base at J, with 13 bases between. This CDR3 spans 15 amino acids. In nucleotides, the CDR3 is TGTGCCAGCAGGCCAATCATTGAGAGCAATCAGCCCCAGCATTTT. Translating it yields CASRPIIESNQPQHF. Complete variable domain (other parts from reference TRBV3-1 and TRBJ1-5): DTAVSQTPKYLVTQMGNDKSIKCEQNLGHDTMYWYKQDSKKFLKIMFSYNNKELIINETVPNRFSPKSPDKAHLNLHINSLELGDSAVYFCASRPIIESNQPQHFGDGTRLSIL.

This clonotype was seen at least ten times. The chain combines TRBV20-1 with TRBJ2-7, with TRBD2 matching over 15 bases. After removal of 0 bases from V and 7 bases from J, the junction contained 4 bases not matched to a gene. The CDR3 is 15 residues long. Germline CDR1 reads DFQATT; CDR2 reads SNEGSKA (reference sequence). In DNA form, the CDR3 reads TGCAGTGCTAGAGAGCCGGGACTAGCGGGAGGAGAGCAGTACTTC. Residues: CSAREPGLAGGEQYF.

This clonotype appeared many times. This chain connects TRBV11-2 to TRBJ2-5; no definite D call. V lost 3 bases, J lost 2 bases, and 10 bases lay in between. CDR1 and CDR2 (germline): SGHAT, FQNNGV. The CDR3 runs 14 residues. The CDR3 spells CASSFSRRQETQYF. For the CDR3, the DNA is TGTGCCAGCAGCTTTAGCCGGAGACAAGAGACCCAGTACTTC.

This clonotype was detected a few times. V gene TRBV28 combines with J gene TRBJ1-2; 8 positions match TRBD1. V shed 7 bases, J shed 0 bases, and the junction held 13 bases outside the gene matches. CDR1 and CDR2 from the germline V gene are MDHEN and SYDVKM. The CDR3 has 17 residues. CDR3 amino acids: CASTIGGTGKANYGYTF. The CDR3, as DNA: TGTGCCAGCACCATTGGGGGGACAGGAAAAGCTAACTATGGCTACACCTTC.

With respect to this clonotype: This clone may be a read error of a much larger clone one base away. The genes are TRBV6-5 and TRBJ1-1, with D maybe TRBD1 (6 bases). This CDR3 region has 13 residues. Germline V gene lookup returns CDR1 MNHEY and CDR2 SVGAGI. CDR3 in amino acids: CASSTDRRAETFF. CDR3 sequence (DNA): TGTGCCAGCAGTACCGACAGGCGGGCTGAAACTTTCTTT.

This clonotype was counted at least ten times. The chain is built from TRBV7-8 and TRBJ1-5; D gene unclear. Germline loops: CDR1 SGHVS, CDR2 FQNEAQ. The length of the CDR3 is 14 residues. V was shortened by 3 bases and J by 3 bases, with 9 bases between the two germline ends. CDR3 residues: CASSFYLHNQPQHF. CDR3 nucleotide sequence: TGTGCCAGCAGCTTTTATCTGCACAATCAGCCCCAGCATTTT.

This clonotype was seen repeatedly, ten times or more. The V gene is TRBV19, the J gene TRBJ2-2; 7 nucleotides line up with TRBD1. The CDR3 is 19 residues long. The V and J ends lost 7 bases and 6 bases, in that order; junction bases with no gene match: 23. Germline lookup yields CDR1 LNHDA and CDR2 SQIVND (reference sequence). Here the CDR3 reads CASTHLRSTGETPPGELFF. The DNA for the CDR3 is TGTGCCAGTACCCACCTTAGATCCACAGGGGAGACCCCCCCCGGGGAGCTGTTTTTT.

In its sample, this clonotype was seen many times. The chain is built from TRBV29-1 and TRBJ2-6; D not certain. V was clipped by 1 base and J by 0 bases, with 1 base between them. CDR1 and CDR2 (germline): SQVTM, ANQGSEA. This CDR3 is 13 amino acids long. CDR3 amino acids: CSVEVSGANVLTF. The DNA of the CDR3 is TGCAGCGTTGAAGTCTCTGGGGCCAACGTCCTGACTTTC.

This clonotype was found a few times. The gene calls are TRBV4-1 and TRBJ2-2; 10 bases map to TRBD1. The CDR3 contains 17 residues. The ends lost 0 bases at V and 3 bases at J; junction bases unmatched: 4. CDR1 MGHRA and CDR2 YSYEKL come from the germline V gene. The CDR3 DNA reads TGCGCCAGCAGCCAAGATGGGACAGGGGCGGACACCGGGGAGCTGTTTTTT. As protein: CASSQDGTGADTGELFF.

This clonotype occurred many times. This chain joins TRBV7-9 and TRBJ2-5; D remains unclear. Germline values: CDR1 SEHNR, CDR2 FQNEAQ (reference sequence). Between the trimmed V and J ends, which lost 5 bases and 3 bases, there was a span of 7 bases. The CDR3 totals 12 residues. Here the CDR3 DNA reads TGTGCCAGCAGCCGAAATAAAGAGACCCAGTACTTC. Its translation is CASSRNKETQYF.

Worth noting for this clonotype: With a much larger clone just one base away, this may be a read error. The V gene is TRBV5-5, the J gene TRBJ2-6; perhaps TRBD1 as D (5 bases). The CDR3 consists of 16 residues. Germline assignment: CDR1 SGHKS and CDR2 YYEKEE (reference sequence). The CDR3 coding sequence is TGTGCCAGCAGCTTAAGGATCTCCTCTGGGGCCAACGCCCTGACTTTC. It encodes CASSLRISSGANALTF.

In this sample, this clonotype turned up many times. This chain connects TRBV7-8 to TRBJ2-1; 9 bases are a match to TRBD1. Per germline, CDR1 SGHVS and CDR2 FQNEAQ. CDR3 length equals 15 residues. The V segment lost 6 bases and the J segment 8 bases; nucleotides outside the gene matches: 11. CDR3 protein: CASRVAEQGAHEQFF. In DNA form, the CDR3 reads TGTGCCAGCAGAGTCGCGGAACAGGGGGCCCATGAGCAGTTCTTC.

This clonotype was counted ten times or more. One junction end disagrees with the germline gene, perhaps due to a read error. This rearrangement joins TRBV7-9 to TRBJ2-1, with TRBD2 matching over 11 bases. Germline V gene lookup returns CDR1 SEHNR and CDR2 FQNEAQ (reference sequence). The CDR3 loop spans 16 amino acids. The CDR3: CASSLGSGGAYDEQFF. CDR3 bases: TGTGCCAGCAGCTTGGGTAGCGGGGGGGCCTACGATGAGCAGTTCTTC.

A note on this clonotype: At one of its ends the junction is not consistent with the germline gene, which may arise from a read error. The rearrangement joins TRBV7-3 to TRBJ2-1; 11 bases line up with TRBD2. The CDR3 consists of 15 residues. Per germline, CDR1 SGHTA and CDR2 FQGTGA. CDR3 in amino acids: CASSFTSGGPNGQFF. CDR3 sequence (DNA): TGTGCCAGCAGCTTCACTAGCGGGGGACCTAATGGGCAGTTCTTC. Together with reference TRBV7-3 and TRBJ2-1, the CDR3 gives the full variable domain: GAGVSQTPSNKVTEKGKYVELRCDPISGHTALYWYRQSLGQGPEFLIYFQGTGAADDSGLPNDRFFAVRPEGSVSTLKIQRTERGDSAVYLCASSFTSGGPNGQFFGPGTRLTVL.

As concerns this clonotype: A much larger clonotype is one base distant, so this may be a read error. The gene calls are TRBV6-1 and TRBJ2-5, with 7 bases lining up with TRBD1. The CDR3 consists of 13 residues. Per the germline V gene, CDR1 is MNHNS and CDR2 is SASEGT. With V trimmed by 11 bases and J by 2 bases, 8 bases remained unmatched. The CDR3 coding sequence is TGTGCCTGCAAGTTGGGACAGCAAGAGACCCAGTACTTC. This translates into CACKLGQQETQYF.

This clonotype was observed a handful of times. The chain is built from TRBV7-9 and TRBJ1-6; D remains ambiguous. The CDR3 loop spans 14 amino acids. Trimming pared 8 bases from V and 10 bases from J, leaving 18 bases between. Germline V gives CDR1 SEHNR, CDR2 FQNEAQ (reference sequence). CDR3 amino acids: CASLGTVLGSPLHF. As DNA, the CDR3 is TGTGCCAGCTTAGGTACAGTCTTGGGGTCACCCCTCCACTTT.

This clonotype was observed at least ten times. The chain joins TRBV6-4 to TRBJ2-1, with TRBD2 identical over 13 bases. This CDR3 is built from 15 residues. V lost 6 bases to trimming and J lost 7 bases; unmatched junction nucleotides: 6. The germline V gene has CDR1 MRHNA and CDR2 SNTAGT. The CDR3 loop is CASSATSGGANEQFF. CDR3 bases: TGTGCCAGCAGCGCAACTAGCGGGGGGGCAAATGAGCAGTTCTTC.

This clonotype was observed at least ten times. In DNA, the CDR3 is TGTGCCAGCATCGGACAGGGGGCAACTAATGAGCAGTTCTTC. It specifies CASIGQGATNEQFF. The chain has TRBV2 and TRBJ2-1; 11 bases line up with TRBD1. The CDR3 runs to 14 residues. Per the germline V gene, CDR1 is SNHLY and CDR2 is FYNNEI. V shed 7 bases and J 7 bases; nucleotides not matched to a gene: 6. Full variable domain (rest looked up from reference TRBV2 and TRBJ2-1): EPEVTQTPSHQVTQMGQEVILRCVPISNHLYFYWYRQILGQKVEFLVSFYNNEISEKSEIFDDQFSVERPDGSNFTLKIRSTKLEDSAMYFCASIGQGATNEQFFGPGTRLTVL.

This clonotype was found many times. CDR3 sequence (DNA): TGTGCCAGCAGCCAAGTAATAGGCATCATCACAGATACGCAGTATTTT. This codes for CASSQVIGIITDTQYF. V is TRBV14 and J is TRBJ2-3; D call uncertain. The CDR3 is made up of 16 amino acids. Trimming left V 1 base short and J 2 bases short, with 13 bases between. The germline V gene has CDR1 SGHDN and CDR2 FVKESK.

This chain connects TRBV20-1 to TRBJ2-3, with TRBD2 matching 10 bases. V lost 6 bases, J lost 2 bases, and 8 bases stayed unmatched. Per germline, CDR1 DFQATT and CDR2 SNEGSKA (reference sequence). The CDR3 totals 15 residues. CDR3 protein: CSASLAGVFTDTQYF. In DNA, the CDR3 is TGCAGTGCGTCTCTAGCGGGGGTATTCACAGATACGCAGTATTTT.

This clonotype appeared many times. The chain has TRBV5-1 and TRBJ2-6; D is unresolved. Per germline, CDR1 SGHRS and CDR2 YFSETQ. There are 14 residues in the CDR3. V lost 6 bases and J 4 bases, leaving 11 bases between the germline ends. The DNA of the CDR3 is TGCGCCAGCAACGCCGGCATAGGGGCCAACGTCCTGACTTTC. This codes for CASNAGIGANVLTF.